This entry concerns a single T cell receptor (beta chain). Its antigen is still unknown. This record comes from a study of T-cell memory formation after mild COVID-19. General study points: The CD4+ clones that contracted clustered mainly within CM and EM, and the CD8+ clones concentrated in EMRA. A second wave of clones peaked on day 37, and their SARS-CoV-2 specificity went unconfirmed.

TCRdb re-derived calls from the 5' RACE reads in MiXCR, one entry per CDR3 protein. The repertoire holds fewer than 50,000 distinct CDR3 sequences, with about 6.3% as singletons. The CDR3 is made up of 15 amino acids. V was clipped by 0 bases and J by 3 bases, with 10 bases between them. CDR1 and CDR2 from the germline V gene are SGHKS and YYEKEE (reference sequence). The chain is built from TRBV5-5 and TRBJ1-5, with no clear D. The sequencing sample was made of PBMCs or a T cell subset sorted from them (not recorded which). The TCR was taken from an adult who had mild COVID-19 (a few samples of this study predate the infection). Cell type and time point are not known. The CDR3 loop is CASSLEAVNNQPQHF. The DNA of the CDR3 is TGTGCCAGCAGCTTGGAGGCAGTCAACAATCAGCCCCAGCATTTT.